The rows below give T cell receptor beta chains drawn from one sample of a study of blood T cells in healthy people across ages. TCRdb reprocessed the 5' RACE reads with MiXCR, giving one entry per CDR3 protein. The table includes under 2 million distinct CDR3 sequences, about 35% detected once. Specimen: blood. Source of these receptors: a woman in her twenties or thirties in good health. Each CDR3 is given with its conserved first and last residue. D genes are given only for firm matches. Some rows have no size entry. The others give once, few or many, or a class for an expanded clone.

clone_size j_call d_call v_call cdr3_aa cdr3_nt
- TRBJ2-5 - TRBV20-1 CSARWASQETQYF TGCAGTGCTAGATGGGCTTCCCAAGAGACCCAGTACTTC
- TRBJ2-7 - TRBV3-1 CASSYLDLSYEQYF TGTGCCAGCAGTTACCTCGACTTGTCCTACGAGCAGTACTTC
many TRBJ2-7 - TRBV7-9 CASSLRDWTYEQYF TGTGCCAGCAGCTTGAGGGACTGGACCTACGAGCAGTACTTC
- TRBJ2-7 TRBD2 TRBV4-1 CACSQVAGGKHEQYF TGCGCCTGCAGCCAAGTAGCGGGAGGCAAGCACGAGCAGTACTTC
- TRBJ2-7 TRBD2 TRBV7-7 CASSLGIAGSYEQYF TGTGCCAGCAGCTTAGGGATAGCGGGTAGCTACGAGCAGTACTTC
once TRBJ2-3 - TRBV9 CARRTYRFSAFCTDTQYF TGTGCCCGCAGAACCTACAGGTTTTCGGCGTTTTGCACAGATACGCAGTATTTT
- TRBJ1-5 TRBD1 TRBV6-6 CASRGGDRRYSNQPQHF TGTGCCAGCAGGGGGGGGGACAGGCGCTATAGCAATCAGCCCCAGCATTTT
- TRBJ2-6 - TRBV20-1 CSASGRDPSGANVLTF TGCAGTGCTAGTGGCAGGGATCCCTCTGGGGCCAACGTCCTGACTTTC
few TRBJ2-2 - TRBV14 CASSRRQNQITGELFF TGTGCCAGCAGCCGGCGTCAGAACCAAATCACCGGGGAGCTGTTTTTT
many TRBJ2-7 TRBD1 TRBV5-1 CASSLGGQGSYEQYF TGCGCCAGCAGCTTGGGAGGACAGGGATCCTACGAGCAGTACTTC
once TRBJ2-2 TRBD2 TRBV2 CASGGKAGAAAGELFF TGTGCCAGCGGGGGGAAAGCGGGAGCAGCGGCCGGGGAGCTGTTTTTT
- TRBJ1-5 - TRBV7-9 CASNTDGNQPQHF TGTGCCAGCAACACGGACGGCAATCAGCCCCAGCATTTT
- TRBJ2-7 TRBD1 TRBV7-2 CASSYDRGPYVQYF TGTGCCAGCAGCTACGACAGGGGGCCCTACGTGCAGTACTTC
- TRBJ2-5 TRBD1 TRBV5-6 CASSTDRMETQYF TGTGCCAGCAGCACGGACAGGATGGAGACCCAGTACTTC
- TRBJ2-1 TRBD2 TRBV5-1 CASSPSGREYNEQFF TGCGCCAGCAGCCCTAGCGGGAGGGAGTACAATGAGCAGTTCTTC
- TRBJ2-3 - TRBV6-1 CASSSPWGISTDTQYF TGTGCCAGCAGTTCCCCTTGGGGGATTAGCACAGATACGCAGTATTTT
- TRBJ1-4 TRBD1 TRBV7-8 CASSLARGQSEKLFF TGTGCCAGCAGCTTAGCTAGGGGGCAGTCGGAAAAACTGTTTTTT
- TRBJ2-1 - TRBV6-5 CASSSNPSVPYNEQFF TGTGCCAGCAGTTCAAACCCTAGCGTACCCTACAATGAGCAGTTCTTC
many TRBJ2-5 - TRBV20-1 CSAPNPGETQYF TGCAGTGCTCCCAATCCCGGAGAGACCCAGTACTTC
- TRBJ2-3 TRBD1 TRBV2 CASSERAGGFVGSTDTQYF TGTGCCAGCAGTGAAAGGGCAGGGGGCTTTGTAGGGAGCACAGATACGCAGTATTTT
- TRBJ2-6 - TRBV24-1 CATSLIVAAGTARGSSGANVPTF -
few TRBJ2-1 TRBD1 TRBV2 CASNLQGALDNEQFF TGTGCCAGCAACCTACAGGGGGCTCTAGACAATGAGCAGTTCTTC
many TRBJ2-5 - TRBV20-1 CSARDQVVETQYF TGCAGTGCTAGAGATCAGGTTGTGGAGACCCAGTACTTC
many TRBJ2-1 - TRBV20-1 CSVQKGSSYNEQFF TGCAGTGTTCAGAAGGGAAGCTCCTACAATGAGCAGTTCTTC
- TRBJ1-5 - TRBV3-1 CASSQEPGEQPQHF TGTGCCAGCAGCCAAGAGCCAGGTGAACAGCCCCAGCATTTT
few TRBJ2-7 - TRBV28 CASSPLIDYEQYF TGTGCCAGCAGTCCGTTGATAGACTACGAGCAGTACTTC
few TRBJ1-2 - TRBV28 CASSSPGVDGYTF TGTGCCAGCAGCTCCCCCGGGGTAGATGGCTACACCTTC
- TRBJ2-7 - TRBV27 CASSLSAGTPTYEQYF TGTGCCAGCAGTTTATCCGCCGGGACACCCACCTACGAGCAGTACTTC
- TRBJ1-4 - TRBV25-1 CASSEYGGGNEKLFF TGTGCCAGCAGTGAATACGGGGGGGGTAATGAAAAACTGTTTTTT
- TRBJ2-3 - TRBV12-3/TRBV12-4 CASALADMQYF TGTGCCAGCGCGCTAGCAGATATGCAGTATTTT
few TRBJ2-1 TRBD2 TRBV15 CATSRDPSGRPSYNEQFF TGTGCCACCAGCAGAGATCCCAGCGGGAGGCCTTCCTACAATGAGCAGTTCTTC
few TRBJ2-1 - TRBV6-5 CASSYSGESSYNEQFF TGTGCCAGCAGTTACTCTGGTGAAAGCTCCTACAATGAGCAGTTCTTC
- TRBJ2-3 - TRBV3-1 CASSQSQGLAGTDTQYF TGTGCCAGCAGCCAATCTCAGGGGCTAGCGGGCACAGATACGCAGTATTTT
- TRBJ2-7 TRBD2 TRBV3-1 CASSQEGREGHYEQYF TGTGCCAGCAGCCAAGAGGGCCGGGAGGGCCACTACGAGCAGTACTTC
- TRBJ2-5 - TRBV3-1 CASNHLGAKETQYF TGTGCCAGCAACCACCTCGGGGCTAAAGAGACCCAGTACTTC
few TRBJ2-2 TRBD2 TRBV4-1 CASSLSAAGVSTGELFF TGCGCCAGCAGCCTCTCGGCGGCGGGGGTTTCCACCGGGGAGCTGTTTTTT
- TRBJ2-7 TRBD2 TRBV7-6 CASSQTTRPSGTHEQYF TGTGCCAGCAGCCAAACAACCAGGCCTAGCGGGACTCACGAGCAGTACTTC
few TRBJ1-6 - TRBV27 CASSLDGDNSPLHF TGTGCCAGCAGTTTAGACGGAGATAATTCACCCCTCCACTTT
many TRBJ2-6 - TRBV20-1 CSAPLRGSPGANVLTF TGCAGTGCTCCATTACGGGGGAGCCCTGGGGCCAACGTCCTGACTTTC
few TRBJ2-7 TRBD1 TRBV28 CASSYLRDRFYEQYF TGTGCCAGCAGTTACCTCCGGGACAGGTTCTACGAGCAGTACTTC
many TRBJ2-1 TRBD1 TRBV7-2 CASSLGTGGSYNEQFF TGTGCCAGCAGCTTAGGTACAGGGGGCTCCTACAATGAGCAGTTCTTC
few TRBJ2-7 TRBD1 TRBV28 CASSLGARTGPWEQYF TGTGCCAGCAGCCTAGGAGCGAGGACAGGTCCTTGGGAGCAGTACTTC
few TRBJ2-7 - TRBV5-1 CASSFGPGVNYEQYF TGCGCCAGCAGCTTCGGACCTGGAGTTAACTACGAGCAGTACTTC
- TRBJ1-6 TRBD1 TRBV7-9 CASYAGGGNSPLHF TGTGCAAGTTATGCAGGGGGCGGTAATTCACCCCTCCACTTT
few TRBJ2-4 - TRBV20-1 CSARDLGGLAKNIQYF TGCAGTGCTAGAGATCTGGGGGGGCTAGCCAAAAACATTCAGTACTTC